This T cell receptor (beta chain) comes out of a study of T cell responses to AZD1222 COVID-19 vaccine. Study results and limitations: Seropositive at baseline were only a handful of AZD1222 recipients. Close to half of all spike-specific TCRs reportedly target regions of the variants that are unmutated.

Here immunoSEQ multiplex PCR was the method, and the copy in TCRdb shows in-frame clones only, minus some. This sample has about 260,000 clones, with just over 90% found just once. Concerning this clone: The antigen is unknown.

Deletions cut 4 bases from V and 1 base from J, with 17 bases between. The CDR3 loop spans 16 amino acids. CDR1 and CDR2 (germline): LNHDA, SQIVND (reference sequence). The chain employs TRBV19 and TRBJ2-7; D may be TRBD1 (6 bases). The sequencing here drew on peripheral blood, taken on day 0 of AZD1222 vaccination. This TCR was recovered from an adult in good health. The CDR3 DNA reads TGTGCCAGTAGTAATAGACTTCTCCAGGGGTCCTACGAGCAGTACTTC. Translation: CASSNRLLQGSYEQYF.